In this sample, the clone carrying this TCR beta chain turned up a few times. Its antigen is undetermined. The data are from a study of spatial heterogeneity in lung cancer. Study in general: Untreated early-stage non-small cell lung cancer patients, roughly 75 in total, were the donors. The study sequenced follow-up PBMC samples when they were available, at a median of roughly two years after resection.

Study-wide results and limits: Detection of ubiquitous tumor TCRs in blood was higher at resection than follow-up.

The V gene lost 6 bases and the J gene lost 0 bases, with 23 bases spanning the gap. Germline V gives CDR1 MDHEN, CDR2 SYDVKM. The CDR3 runs to 18 residues. Each TCR cDNA molecule bore a unique molecular identifier. TCRdb fed the 5' RACE reads into MiXCR, producing one record per CDR3 protein. The table shows under 150,000 distinct CDR3 sequences, with about 12% occurring only once. The time point was: blood at routine non-recurrence follow-up after resection. Frozen PBMC, nontumor lung or tumor provided whole RNA, which was sequenced unsorted. This sequence was found in a male donor with early-stage non-small cell lung cancer. The sample consisted of PBMCs, taken at follow-up. V is TRBV28 and J is TRBJ2-5; either TRBD1 or TRBD2 may supply D (5 bases each). CDR3 sequence (DNA): TGTGCCAGCAGAGGGGTGGGTTTGGGCACGGGGAACCAAGAGACCCAGTACTTC. This sequence encodes CASRGVGLGTGNQETQYF.